These T cell receptor beta chains were read from a single sample in a study of blood T cell repertoires in COVID-19. Sequencing was performed with immunoSEQ multiplex PCR; in TCRdb, only in-frame clones are kept and a portion is missing. The sample comprises fewer than 15,000 clones, approximately 90% of which are singletons, and approximately 14% rests with the top ten. Sequences were obtained from peripheral blood. The receptors originated from a human donor in a cohort sampled during active COVID-19. Each CDR3 is given with its conserved first and last residue. Fields, in order: clone size, J gene, D gene, V gene, CDR3 protein, CDR3 DNA. A D gene is named only where the DNA matches it firmly. Clone size is not always given. Where it is, it says once, few, many or a class for expanded clones.

once	TRBJ1-5	TRBD1	TRBV25-1	CASSVGDSQPQHF	TGTGCCAGCAGTGTAGGGGACAGTCAGCCCCAGCATTTT
once	TRBJ1-2	TRBD1	TRBV19	CASSASTGADGYTF	TGTGCCAGTAGTGCCTCGACAGGGGCGGATGGCTACACCTTC
-	TRBJ1-5	TRBD1	TRBV28	CASSPGQASNQPQHF	TGTGCCAGCAGCCCGGGACAGGCGAGCAATCAGCCCCAGCATTTT
-	TRBJ2-2	-	TRBV4-3	CASSQKRGSYTGELFF	TGCGCCAGCAGCCAAAAAAGGGGCAGCTACACCGGGGAGCTGTTTTTT
-	TRBJ1-1	-	TRBV4-2	CASSQEFGTEAFF	TGTGCCAGCAGCCAAGAGTTCGGCACTGAAGCTTTCTTT
-	TRBJ1-5	-	TRBV5-4	CASSLGASNQPQHF	TGTGCCAGCAGCTTGGGGGCAAGCAATCAGCCCCAGCATTTT
-	TRBJ1-5	TRBD1	TRBV2	CASTGTGGSQPQHF	TGTGCCAGCACTGGGACAGGGGGCAGTCAGCCCCAGCATTTT
-	TRBJ1-2	-	TRBV28	CASSLGGNINYGYTF	TGTGCCAGCAGTTTAGGAGGGAACATTAACTATGGCTACACCTTC
-	TRBJ2-5	TRBD2	TRBV5-1	CASSLGGRAGETQYF	TGCGCCAGCAGCTTAGGCGGGAGGGCGGGAGAGACCCAGTACTTC
-	TRBJ2-3	TRBD2	TRBV7-9	CASSQNPSGADTQYF	TGTGCCAGCAGCCAAAACCCTAGCGGGGCGGATACGCAGTATTTT
-	TRBJ2-2	TRBD2	TRBV9	CASSPKFGGVAGELFF	TGTGCCAGCAGCCCCAAATTTGGGGGGGTGGCCGGGGAGCTGTTTTTT
-	TRBJ2-4	TRBD2	TRBV27	CASSFRLAAAKNIQYF	TGTGCCAGCAGTTTCCGACTAGCCGCAGCCAAAAACATTCAGTACTTC
-	TRBJ1-2	-	TRBV28	CASSETRPRGYTF	TGTGCCAGCAGTGAGACTCGACCACGGGGCTACACCTTC
-	TRBJ2-2	-	TRBV19	CASSLQFAGELFF	TGTGCCAGTAGTCTTCAGTTTGCCGGGGAGCTGTTTTTT
-	TRBJ1-4	TRBD1	TRBV28	CASSEAGTGGWGDEKLFF	TGTGCCAGCAGTGAGGCCGGGACAGGGGGCTGGGGGGATGAAAAACTGTTTTTT
once	TRBJ2-7	TRBD1	TRBV30	CAWSAPKGAKNEQYF	TGTGCCTGGAGTGCCCCCAAGGGGGCCAAAAACGAGCAGTACTTC
-	TRBJ2-7	TRBD2	TRBV11-2	CASSLVPLAGGEQYF	TGTGCCAGCAGCTTAGTTCCATTGGCGGGAGGCGAGCAGTACTTC
-	TRBJ1-5	TRBD1	TRBV7-2	CASSRDRAGNQPQHF	TGTGCCAGCAGCAGAGACAGGGCGGGCAATCAGCCCCAGCATTTT
-	TRBJ2-7	TRBD2	TRBV5-4	CASSLTASGRAKHEQYF	TGTGCCAGCAGCTTGACGGCTAGCGGGAGGGCCAAACACGAGCAGTACTTC
-	TRBJ1-2	-	TRBV14	CASSQAKKGHNYGYTF	TGTGCCAGCAGCCAAGCCAAAAAGGGGCATAACTATGGCTACACCTTC
-	TRBJ2-5	TRBD2	TRBV5-6	CASSLRRLAGQETQYF	TGTGCCAGCAGCTTGAGGAGACTAGCGGGGCAAGAGACCCAGTACTTC
-	TRBJ1-2	-	TRBV28	CASSPPRTVNYGYTF	TGTGCCAGCAGTCCGCCCCGGACTGTTAACTATGGCTACACCTTC
-	TRBJ1-3	TRBD1	TRBV5-1	CASSSRQGSSSGNTIYF	TGCGCCAGCAGCTCAAGACAGGGGTCAAGCTCTGGAAACACCATATATTTT
-	TRBJ2-7	-	TRBV10-1	CASRDSGTYEQYF	TGCGCCAGCAGGGACAGCGGTACCTACGAGCAGTACTTC
-	TRBJ2-5	-	TRBV28	CASSLSDFQETQYF	TGTGCCAGCAGTTTGTCGGACTTCCAAGAGACCCAGTACTTC
-	TRBJ2-3	-	TRBV30	CAWSVQGGGLGTQYF	TGTGCCTGGAGTGTTCAGGGGGGAGGCTTAGGTACGCAGTATTTT